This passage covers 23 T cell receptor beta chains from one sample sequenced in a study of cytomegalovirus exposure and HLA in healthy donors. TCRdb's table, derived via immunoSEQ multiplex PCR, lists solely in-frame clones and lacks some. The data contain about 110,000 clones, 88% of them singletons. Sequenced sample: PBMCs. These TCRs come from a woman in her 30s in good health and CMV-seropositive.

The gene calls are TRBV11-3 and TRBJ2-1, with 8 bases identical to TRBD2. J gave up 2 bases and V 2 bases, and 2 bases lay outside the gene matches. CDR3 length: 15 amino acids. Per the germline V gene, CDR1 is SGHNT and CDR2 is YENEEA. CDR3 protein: CASSLSGRPYNEQFF. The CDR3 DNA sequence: TGTGCCAGCAGCTTAAGCGGGAGACCCTACAATGAGCAGTTCTTC.

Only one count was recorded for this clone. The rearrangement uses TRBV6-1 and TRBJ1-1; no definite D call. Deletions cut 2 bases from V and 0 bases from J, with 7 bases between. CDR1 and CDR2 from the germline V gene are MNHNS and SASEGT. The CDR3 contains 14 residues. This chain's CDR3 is CASSEHRLNTEAFF. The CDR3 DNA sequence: TGTGCCAGCAGTGAACACAGATTGAACACTGAAGCTTTCTTT.

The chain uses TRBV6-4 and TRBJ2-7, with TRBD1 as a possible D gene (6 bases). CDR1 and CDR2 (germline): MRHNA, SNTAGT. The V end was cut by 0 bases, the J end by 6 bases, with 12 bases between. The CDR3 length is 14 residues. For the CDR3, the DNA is TGTGCCAGCAGTGACTCCACAGGGAGCGGCGAGCAGTACTTC. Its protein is CASSDSTGSGEQYF.

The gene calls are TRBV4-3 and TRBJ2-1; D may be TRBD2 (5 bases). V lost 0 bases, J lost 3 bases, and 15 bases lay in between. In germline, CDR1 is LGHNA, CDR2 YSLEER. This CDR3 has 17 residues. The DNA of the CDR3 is TGCGCCAGCAGCCAAGATTTGGGGAGTTCGTTCTACAATGAGCAGTTCTTC. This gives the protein CASSQDLGSSFYNEQFF.

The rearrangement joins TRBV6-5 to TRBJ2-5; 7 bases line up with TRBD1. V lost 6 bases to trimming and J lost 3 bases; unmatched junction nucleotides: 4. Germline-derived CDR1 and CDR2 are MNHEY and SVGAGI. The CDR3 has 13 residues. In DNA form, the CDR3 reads TGTGCCAGCAGACTGACAGGGAAAGAGACCCAGTACTTC. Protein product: CASRLTGKETQYF.

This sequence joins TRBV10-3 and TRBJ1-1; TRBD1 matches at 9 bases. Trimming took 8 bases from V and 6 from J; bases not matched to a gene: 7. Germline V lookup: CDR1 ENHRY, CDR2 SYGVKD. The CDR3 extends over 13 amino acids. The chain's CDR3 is CAIGGQGRSEAFF. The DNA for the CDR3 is TGTGCCATCGGGGGACAGGGTCGTTCTGAAGCTTTCTTT.

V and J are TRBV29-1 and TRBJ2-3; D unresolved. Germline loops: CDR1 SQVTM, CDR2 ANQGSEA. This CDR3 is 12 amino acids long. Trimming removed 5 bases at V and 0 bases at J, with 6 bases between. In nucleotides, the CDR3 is TGCAGCGTTCGACAAAGCACAGATACGCAGTATTTT. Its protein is CSVRQSTDTQYF.

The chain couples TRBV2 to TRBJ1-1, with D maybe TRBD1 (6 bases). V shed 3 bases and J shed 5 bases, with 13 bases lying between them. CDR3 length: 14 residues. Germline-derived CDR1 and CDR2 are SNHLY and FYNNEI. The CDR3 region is CASSDGRGVTEAFF. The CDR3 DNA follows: TGTGCCAGCAGTGACGGGAGGGGGGTGACTGAAGCTTTCTTT.

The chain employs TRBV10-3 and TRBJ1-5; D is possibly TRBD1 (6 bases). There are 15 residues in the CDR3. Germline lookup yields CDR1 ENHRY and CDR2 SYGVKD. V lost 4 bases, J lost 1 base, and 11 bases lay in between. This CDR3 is CAISAGGQSNQPQHF. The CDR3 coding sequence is TGTGCCATCAGTGCGGGGGGGCAAAGCAATCAGCCCCAGCATTTT.

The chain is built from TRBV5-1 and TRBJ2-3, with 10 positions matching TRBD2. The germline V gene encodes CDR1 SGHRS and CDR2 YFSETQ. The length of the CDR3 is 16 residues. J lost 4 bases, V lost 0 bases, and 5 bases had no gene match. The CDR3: CASSLASGRGADTQYF. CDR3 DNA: TGCGCCAGCAGCTTGGCTAGCGGGAGAGGTGCAGATACGCAGTATTTT.

CDR3 in DNA: TGTGCCAGCAGCCCGACTAGCGGGTTCACAGATACGCAGTATTTT. Encoded protein: CASSPTSGFTDTQYF. The chain joins TRBV7-3 to TRBJ2-3; 10 bases fit TRBD2. Per the germline V gene, CDR1 is SGHTA and CDR2 is FQGTGA. The trim removed 5 bases at V and 2 bases at J, leaving 4 bases unmatched. The CDR3 length is 15 residues.

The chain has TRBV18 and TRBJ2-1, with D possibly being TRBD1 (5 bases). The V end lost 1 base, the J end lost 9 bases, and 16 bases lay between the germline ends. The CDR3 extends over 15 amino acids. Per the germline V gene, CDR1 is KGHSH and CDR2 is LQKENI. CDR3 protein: CASSPRAGFTTEQFF. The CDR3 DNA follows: TGTGCCAGCTCACCACGGGCAGGGTTCACGACTGAGCAGTTCTTC. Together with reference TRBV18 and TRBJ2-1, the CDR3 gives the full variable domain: NAGVMQNPRHLVRRRGQEARLRCSPMKGHSHVYWYRQLPEEGLKFMVYLQKENIIDESGMPKERFSAEFPKEGPSILRIQQVVRGDSAAYFCASSPRAGFTTEQFFGPGTRLTVL.

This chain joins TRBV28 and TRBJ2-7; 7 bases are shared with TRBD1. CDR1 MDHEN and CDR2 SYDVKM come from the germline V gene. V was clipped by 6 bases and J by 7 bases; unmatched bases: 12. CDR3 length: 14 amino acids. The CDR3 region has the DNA TGTGCCAGCAGGCCTCCTTACAGGGGTGGGGAGCAGTACTTC. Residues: CASRPPYRGGEQYF.

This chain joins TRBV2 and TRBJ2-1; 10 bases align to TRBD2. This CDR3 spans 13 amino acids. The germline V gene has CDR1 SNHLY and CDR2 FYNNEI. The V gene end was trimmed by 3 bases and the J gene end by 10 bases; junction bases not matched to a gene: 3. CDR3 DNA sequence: TGTGCCAGCAGTGATCTAGCGGGAGTGGAGCAGTTCTTC. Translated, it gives CASSDLAGVEQFF.

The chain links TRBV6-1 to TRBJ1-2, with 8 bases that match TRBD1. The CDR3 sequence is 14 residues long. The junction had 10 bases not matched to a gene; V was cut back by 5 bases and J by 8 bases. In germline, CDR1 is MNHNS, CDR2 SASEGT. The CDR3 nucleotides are TGTGCCAGCAGTAGGGGACAGGCGGTCAAAGGCTACACCTTC. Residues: CASSRGQAVKGYTF.

The CDR3 sequence is CAISESTGSVPPLHF. In DNA form, the CDR3 reads TGTGCCATCAGTGAGTCGACAGGGTCCGTGCCACCCCTCCACTTT. The chain recombines TRBV10-3 with TRBJ1-6; TRBD1 matches 7 bases. The CDR3 length is 15 residues. V was clipped by 0 bases and J by 11 bases; unmatched bases: 7. Germline V CDR1 and CDR2: ENHRY, SYGVKD.

This chain's CDR3 is CASSVSQTDYGYTF. The CDR3 nucleotides read TGTGCCAGCAGCGTTAGCCAGACCGACTATGGCTACACCTTC. The rearrangement joins TRBV9 to TRBJ1-2, with D unclear. The CDR3 covers 14 residues. The V end was cut by 2 bases, the J end by 3 bases, with 11 bases between. Germline assignment: CDR1 SGDLS and CDR2 YYNGEE. The full variable domain, completed using reference TRBV9 and TRBJ1-2, is DSGVTQTPKHLITATGQRVTLRCSPRSGDLSVYWYQQSLDQGLQFLIQYYNGEERAKGNILERFSAQQFPDLHSELNLSSLELGDSALYFCASSVSQTDYGYTFGSGTRLTVV.

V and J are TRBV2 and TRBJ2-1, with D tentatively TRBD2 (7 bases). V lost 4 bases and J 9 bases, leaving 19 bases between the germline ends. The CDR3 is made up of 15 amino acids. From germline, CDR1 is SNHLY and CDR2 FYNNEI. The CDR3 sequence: CASSGVRGPNTEQFF. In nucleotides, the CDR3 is TGTGCCAGCAGTGGAGTGCGGGGGCCTAATACTGAGCAGTTCTTC.

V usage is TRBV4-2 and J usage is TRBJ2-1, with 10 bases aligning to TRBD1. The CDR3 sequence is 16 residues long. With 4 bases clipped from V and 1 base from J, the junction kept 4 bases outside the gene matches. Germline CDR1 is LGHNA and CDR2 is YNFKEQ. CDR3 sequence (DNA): TGTGCCAGCAGCCTTCGGGACAGGGGATCCTACAATGAGCAGTTCTTC. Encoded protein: CASSLRDRGSYNEQFF.

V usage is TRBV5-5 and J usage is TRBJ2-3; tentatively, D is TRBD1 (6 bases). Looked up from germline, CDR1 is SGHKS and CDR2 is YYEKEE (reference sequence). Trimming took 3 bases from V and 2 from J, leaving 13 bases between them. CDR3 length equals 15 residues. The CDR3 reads CASSYRGLPTDTQYF. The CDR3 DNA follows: TGTGCCAGCAGCTATAGGGGGTTGCCCACAGATACGCAGTATTTT.

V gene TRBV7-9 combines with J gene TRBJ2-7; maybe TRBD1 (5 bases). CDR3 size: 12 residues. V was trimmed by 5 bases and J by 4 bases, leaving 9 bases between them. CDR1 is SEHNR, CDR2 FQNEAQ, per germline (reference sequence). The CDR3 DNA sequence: TGTGCCAGCAGCCGCAGGGTTTACGAGCAGTACTTC. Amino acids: CASSRRVYEQYF. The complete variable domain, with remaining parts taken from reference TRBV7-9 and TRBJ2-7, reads DTGVSQNPRHKITKRGQNVTFRCDPISEHNRLYWYRQTLGQGPEFLTYFQNEAQLEKSRLLSDRFSAERPKGSFSTLEIQRTEQGDSAMYLCASSRRVYEQYFGPGTRLTVT.

The DNA for the CDR3 is TGTGCCAGTAGTCCGACTAGCGGGAGGGTTTACGAGCAGTACTTC. Translating it yields CASSPTSGRVYEQYF. This chain connects TRBV19 to TRBJ2-7, with TRBD2 matching over 14 bases. This CDR3 has 15 amino acids. V shed 5 bases, J shed 4 bases, and the junction held 4 bases outside the gene matches. Germline-derived CDR1 and CDR2 are LNHDA and SQIVND (reference sequence).

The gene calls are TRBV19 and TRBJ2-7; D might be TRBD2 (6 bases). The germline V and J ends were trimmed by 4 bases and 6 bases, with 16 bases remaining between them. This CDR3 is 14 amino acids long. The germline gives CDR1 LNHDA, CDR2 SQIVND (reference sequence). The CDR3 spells CASSRTGDTVEQYF. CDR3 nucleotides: TGTGCCAGTAGTAGGACGGGAGACACTGTCGAGCAGTACTTC.